A single sample gave rise to the 30 T cell receptor beta chains below, sequenced in a study of memory CD4+ T cells and cytomegalovirus serostatus. Single viable CD3+CD4+CD8-CD45RO+ cells were sorted as the memory CD4+ T cells. Assay: immunoSEQ multiplex PCR; the TCRdb copy retains only in-frame clones and omits some. The sample lists approximately 42,000 clones, about four fifths occurring once. The sample consisted of memory CD4+ T cells from blood. Source of these receptors: an adult in good health and CMV-seronegative.

The V and J genes are TRBV7-9 and TRBJ1-1, with unresolved D. The V and J ends lost 3 bases and 1 base respectively, with 9 bases between them. The germline V gene encodes CDR1 SEHNR and CDR2 FQNEAQ (reference sequence). CDR3 length: 14 amino acids. CDR3 nucleotides: TGTGCCAGCAGCTTCGAGGGAGGGAACACTGAAGCTTTCTTT. This sequence encodes CASSFEGGNTEAFF. Supplemented by reference TRBV7-9 and TRBJ1-1, the full variable domain reads DTGVSQNPRHKITKRGQNVTFRCDPISEHNRLYWYRQTLGQGPEFLTYFQNEAQLEKSRLLSDRFSAERPKGSFSTLEIQRTEQGDSAMYLCASSFEGGNTEAFFGQGTRLTVV.

V usage is TRBV5-1 and J usage is TRBJ2-1, with a weak D call TRBD1 (6 bases). The CDR3 contains 14 residues. V was pared by 2 bases and J by 3 bases, with 9 bases between. CDR1 and CDR2 (germline): SGHRS, YFSETQ. CDR3 residues: CASSLGTSYNEQFF. As DNA, the CDR3 is TGCGCCAGCAGCTTAGGGACAAGCTACAATGAGCAGTTCTTC.

The chain is built from TRBV30 and TRBJ2-2; 8 bases match TRBD2. CDR3 length equals 15 residues. The ends lost 2 bases at V and 3 bases at J; junction bases unmatched: 5. From germline, CDR1 is GTSNPN and CDR2 SVGIG (reference sequence). CDR3 sequence (DNA): TGTGCCTGGAGTACCGGCGGGAGGTACACCGGGGAGCTGTTTTTT. It yields the protein CAWSTGGRYTGELFF. Full variable domain (missing parts from reference TRBV30 and TRBJ2-2): SQTIHQWPATLVQPVGSPLSLECTVEGTSNPNLYWYRQAAGRGLQLLFYSVGIGQISSEVPQNLSASRPQDRQFILSSKKLLLSDSGFYLCAWSTGGRYTGELFFGEGSRLTVL.

This clone was recorded only once. The chain uses TRBV21-1 and TRBJ2-7; the D segment call TRBD2 is taken from the table without a DNA check. TRBV21-1 has pseudogene status. The CDR3 is 15 amino acids. CDR3 sequence: CASSSSSGRADEQYF. The CDR3 region has the DNA TGTGCCAGCAGCAGTTCTAGCGGGAGGGCGGACGAGCAGTACTTC.

In its sample, this clone was seen a few times. This sequence joins TRBV27 and TRBJ2-2; 10 bases line up with TRBD1. Germline CDR1 is MNHEY and CDR2 is SMNVEV (reference sequence). V lost 7 bases to trimming and J lost 5 bases; unmatched junction nucleotides: 7. The length of the CDR3 is 15 residues. The CDR3 coding sequence is TGTGCCAGCAATTGCCCGGGACAGGGGACCGGGGAGCTGTTTTTT. Translated, it gives CASNCPGQGTGELFF.

The chain recombines TRBV4-1 with TRBJ2-5; TRBD2 is a possible D gene (6 bases). V lost 4 bases and J 5 bases, leaving 17 bases between the germline ends. The CDR3 totals 15 residues. The germline V gene encodes CDR1 MGHRA and CDR2 YSYEKL. CDR3: CASSRFGGRMETQYF. The CDR3 nucleotides read TGCGCCAGCAGCCGTTTTGGGGGGAGAATGGAGACCCAGTACTTC.

CDR3 sequence (DNA): TGTGCTAGTGCCCCACGACAAGAGACCCAGTACTTC. Amino acid sequence: CASAPRQETQYF. The rearrangement uses TRBV12-5 and TRBJ2-5; D remains unclear. Trimming removed 7 bases from V and 2 bases from J, with 8 bases in between. The CDR3 extends over 12 amino acids. Germline CDR1 LGHNT, CDR2 FRNRAP.

This clone came up once. The gene calls are TRBV18 and TRBJ1-1; a weak D match, TRBD1 (6 bases). Trimming removed 6 bases at V and 4 bases at J, with 18 bases between. The germline V gene has CDR1 KGHSH and CDR2 LQKENI. This CDR3 is built from 15 residues. DNA for the CDR3: TGTGCCAGCTCCCCCGGAGGGGGGCGCGGCACTGAAGCTTTCTTT. It yields the protein CASSPGGGRGTEAFF.

The chain employs TRBV10-3 and TRBJ1-1; D not certain. The CDR3 is made up of 15 amino acids. V lost 2 bases to trimming and J lost 1 base, with 11 bases between them. Germline CDR1 reads ENHRY; CDR2 reads SYGVKD. CDR3 residues: CAISENIRENTEAFF. CDR3 DNA sequence: TGTGCCATCAGTGAGAACATCCGGGAGAACACTGAAGCTTTCTTT.

V gene TRBV21-1 combines with J gene TRBJ2-1; the table's D gene call, TRBD2, was not cross checked with the DNA. TRBV21-1 is a known pseudogene. The CDR3 runs 10 residues. CDR3 loop: CASRGGKQFF. The CDR3 nucleotides read TGTGCCAGCAGGGGGGGGAAGCAGTTCTTC.

This clone was counted between two and nine times. The V gene is TRBV2, the J gene TRBJ1-1, with a weak D call TRBD1 (5 bases). The CDR3 extends over 12 amino acids. The V and J ends lost 4 bases and 4 bases respectively, with 7 bases between them. CDR1 SNHLY and CDR2 FYNNEI come from the germline V gene. The DNA for the CDR3 is TGTGCCAGCAGTGTAGACAGCACTGAAGCTTTCTTT. Translation: CASSVDSTEAFF.

The chain employs TRBV7-6 and TRBJ2-5, with 14 bases matching TRBD2. J lost 6 bases, V lost 4 bases, and 7 bases had no gene match. The CDR3 consists of 16 residues. The germline gives CDR1 SGHVS, CDR2 FNYEAQ. As DNA, the CDR3 is TGTGCCAGCAGCTCCTATGGGACTAGCGGGAGACAGACCCAGTACTTC. Amino acids: CASSSYGTSGRQTQYF.

The CDR3 is CASSRPGAPGNTEAFF. The CDR3 bases are TGTGCCAGCAGCCGTCCCGGGGCCCCAGGGAACACTGAAGCTTTCTTT. This chain links TRBV11-2 with TRBJ1-1, with D maybe TRBD1 (5 bases). V lost 5 bases to trimming and J lost 1 base, with 17 bases between them. CDR3 size: 16 residues. Looked up from germline, CDR1 is SGHAT and CDR2 is FQNNGV. Full variable domain (outside the CDR3, taken from reference TRBV11-2 and TRBJ1-1): EAGVAQSPRYKIIEKRQSVAFWCNPISGHATLYWYQQILGQGPKLLIQFQNNGVVDDSQLPKDRFSAERLKGVDSTLKIQPAKLEDSAVYLCASSRPGAPGNTEAFFGQGTRLTVV.

This chain connects TRBV18 to TRBJ1-1, with D unresolved. The CDR3 loop spans 13 amino acids. The V gene's germline CDR1 is KGHSH and CDR2 LQKENI. V was pared by 3 bases and J by 4 bases, with 9 bases between. The CDR3 DNA is TGTGCCAGCTCACCCGGAACGCGCACTGAAGCTTTCTTT. Translated: CASSPGTRTEAFF.

This clone has a handful of counts. The chain links TRBV6-5 to TRBJ2-3; D gene ambiguous. This CDR3 has 15 residues. Germline V lookup: CDR1 MNHEY, CDR2 SVGAGI. With 5 bases removed from V and 0 bases from J, the gap between germline ends came to 12 bases. In DNA form, the CDR3 reads TGTGCCAGCAGTCGGATATCCCGCAGCACAGATACGCAGTATTTT. It encodes CASSRISRSTDTQYF.

The DNA of the CDR3 is TGTGCCATCAGTGAACGTCCTATGAACACTGAAGCTTTCTTT. Amino acids: CAISERPMNTEAFF. The V call is TRBV10-3, the J call TRBJ1-1; D call uncertain. The germline V and J ends were trimmed by 3 bases and 0 bases, with 8 bases remaining between them. The V gene's germline CDR1 is ENHRY and CDR2 SYGVKD. The CDR3 consists of 14 residues.

The chain combines TRBV30 with TRBJ1-2; no firm D call. The CDR3 covers 13 residues. The germline gives CDR1 GTSNPN, CDR2 SVGIG (reference sequence). Trimming shortened V by 6 bases and J by 1 base, and 12 bases separated the two germline ends. CDR3 loop: CACRQVNNYGYTF. In nucleotides, the CDR3 is TGTGCCTGCAGGCAGGTCAATAACTATGGCTACACCTTC.

The chain employs TRBV4-2 and TRBJ2-5; tentative D call: TRBD2 (6 bases). The J call may be in error: the DNA end matches TRBJ2-7 better. In germline, CDR1 is LGHNA, CDR2 YNFKEQ. CDR3 length equals 15 residues. CDR3 loop: CASSQGGVAVYEQYF. The CDR3 DNA follows: TGTGCCAGCAGCCAAGGGGGGGTAGCGGTCTACGAGCAGTACTTC.

The V call is TRBV2, the J call TRBJ1-1; unclear D gene. Trimming took 6 bases from V and 4 from J, leaving 15 bases between them. From germline, CDR1 is SNHLY and CDR2 FYNNEI. CDR3 length: 14 residues. The CDR3 DNA reads as TGTGCCAGCAGCGACGCCGGGAAGGGCACTGAAGCTTTCTTT. Its translation is CASSDAGKGTEAFF.

The CDR3 protein is CASSFVSGLVYNEQFF. CDR3 coding DNA: TGCGCCAGCAGCTTTGTCTCGGGACTAGTCTACAATGAGCAGTTCTTC. This rearrangement joins TRBV5-1 to TRBJ2-1; 8 bases align to TRBD2. With 2 bases clipped from V and 3 bases from J, the junction kept 7 bases outside the gene matches. This CDR3 has 16 residues. The germline gives CDR1 SGHRS, CDR2 YFSETQ.

The chain joins TRBV4-1 to TRBJ2-2, with 11 bases identical to TRBD2. The V segment lost 1 base and the J segment 7 bases; nucleotides outside the gene matches: 5. Germline loops: CDR1 MGHRA, CDR2 YSYEKL. The CDR3 covers 16 residues. The CDR3 DNA reads as TGCGCCAGCAGCCAAGGTAGCGGGAGGGCAAACGGGGAGCTGTTTTTT. Translating it yields CASSQGSGRANGELFF.

The V gene is TRBV6-6, the J gene TRBJ1-1; D not certain. Germline V gene data show CDR1 as MNHNY and CDR2 as SVGAGI (reference sequence). This CDR3 contains 15 residues. The V gene lost 0 bases and the J gene lost 0 bases, with 8 bases spanning the gap. The CDR3 loop is CASSYSVFLNTEAFF. Here the CDR3 DNA reads TGTGCCAGCAGTTACTCGGTCTTTTTGAACACTGAAGCTTTCTTT.

The V call is TRBV27, the J call TRBJ2-2; tentative D call: TRBD2 (6 bases). V was pared by 3 bases and J by 4 bases, with 12 bases between. From germline, CDR1 is MNHEY and CDR2 SMNVEV (reference sequence). The CDR3 has 15 amino acids. CDR3: CASSLRGGSTGELFF. Written as DNA, the CDR3 is TGTGCCAGCAGTTTGCGGGGCGGTTCCACCGGGGAGCTGTTTTTT.

J is TRBJ2-1 and V is TRBV11-3, with 8 bases aligning to TRBD2. The CDR3 is 13 amino acids. V shed 6 bases and J 4 bases; nucleotides not matched to a gene: 2. CDR1 and CDR2 (germline): SGHNT, YENEEA. This CDR3 is CASRSSGYNEQFF. CDR3 nucleotide sequence: TGTGCCAGCAGGTCTAGCGGGTACAATGAGCAGTTCTTC.

The chain combines TRBV19 with TRBJ2-7; TRBD2 aligns across 12 bases. J gave up 7 bases and V 3 bases, and 10 bases lay outside the gene matches. This CDR3 is built from 16 residues. From germline, CDR1 is LNHDA and CDR2 SQIVND (reference sequence). The CDR3 region is CASSIGLAGPLGEQYF. The CDR3 nucleotides are TGTGCCAGTAGTATTGGACTAGCGGGACCTTTAGGGGAGCAGTACTTC.

V and J are TRBV5-6 and TRBJ1-4, with TRBD1 matching over 9 bases. There are 16 residues in the CDR3. Trimming took 4 bases from V and 5 from J; bases not matched to a gene: 9. Germline lookup yields CDR1 SGHDT and CDR2 YYEEEE. The CDR3 DNA reads TGTGCCAGCAGCACCGCCGGGACAGGGAGCAATGAAAAACTGTTTTTT. This gives the protein CASSTAGTGSNEKLFF.

V usage is TRBV27 and J usage is TRBJ1-6; 9 nucleotides align to TRBD1. The ends lost 9 bases at V and 8 bases at J; junction bases unmatched: 11. CDR1 and CDR2 from the germline V gene are MNHEY and SMNVEV (reference sequence). This CDR3 comprises 15 residues. The CDR3 here is CASRLGQGPHSPLHF. The DNA of the CDR3 is TGTGCCAGTAGGTTAGGACAGGGGCCGCATTCACCCCTCCACTTT.

The chain combines TRBV6-5 with TRBJ1-1; D is uncertain. The germline gives CDR1 MNHEY, CDR2 SVGAGI. This CDR3 has 13 residues. The germline V and J ends were trimmed by 0 bases and 6 bases, with 8 bases remaining between them. CDR3 residues: CASSYSVISEAFF. Here the CDR3 DNA reads TGTGCCAGCAGTTACTCGGTGATATCTGAAGCTTTCTTT.

The J gene is TRBJ1-2, the V gene TRBV15, with D uncertain. Trimming removed 1 base at V and 5 bases at J, with 8 bases between. Germline V gene data show CDR1 as LNHNV and CDR2 as YYDKDF (reference sequence). The CDR3 is 13 residues long. CDR3 residues: CATSRGAGYGYTF. CDR3 DNA sequence: TGTGCCACCAGCAGAGGTGCCGGTTATGGCTACACCTTC. Full variable domain (remainder filled in from reference TRBV15 and TRBJ1-2): DAMVIQNPRYQVTQFGKPVTLSCSQTLNHNVMYWYQQKSSQAPKLLFHYYDKDFNNEADTPDNFQSRRPNTSFCFLDIRSPGLGDTAMYLCATSRGAGYGYTFGSGTRLTVV.

A single count supports this clone. The chain uses TRBV7-2 and TRBJ1-5; D call uncertain. The V gene's germline CDR1 is SGHTA and CDR2 FQGNSA. The CDR3 covers 14 residues. V lost 1 base and J lost 3, with 7 bases in between. The CDR3 loop is CASSLDSNNQPQHF. CDR3 nucleotide sequence: TGTGCCAGCAGCTTAGATTCTAACAATCAGCCCCAGCATTTT.